Following are 14 T cell receptor beta chains from one sample sequenced in a study of T cells in Graves' hyperthyroidism and ophthalmopathy. TCR beta CDR3 regions were amplified from RNA transcripts. TCR CDR3 regions were first amplified by RT-PCR with HTBI primers. TCRdb called the multiplex PCR reads again in MiXCR, with one record for every CDR3 protein. The sample consists of 560,000 or so distinct CDR3 sequences, about 45% of them appearing once. The sample taken for sequencing was peripheral blood or thyroid tissue (not recorded which). These receptors were collected from a woman under 30 with Graves' hyperthyroidism.

A few counts support this clonotype. The gene calls are TRBV13 and TRBJ2-5; D is possibly TRBD1 (6 bases). Germline V CDR1 and CDR2: PRHDT, FYEKMQ (reference sequence). V gave up 4 bases and J gave up 5 bases, with 11 bases separating them. There are 13 residues in the CDR3. In DNA form, the CDR3 reads TGTGCCAGCAGCTACGCTAGGGGGGAGACCCAGTACTTC. It codes for CASSYARGETQYF.

On this clonotype itself: A junction boundary mismatches the germline segment, possibly from a read error. The chain uses TRBV29-1 and TRBJ1-2; a weak D match, TRBD1 (5 bases). CDR3 size: 13 residues. CDR1 and CDR2 from the germline V gene are SQVTM and ANQGSEA. DNA of the CDR3: TGCGGCGTTGAAGATCTTCCGGGGGATGGCTACACCTTC. Its translation is CGVEDLPGDGYTF.

A few counts support this clonotype. The chain uses TRBV25-1 and TRBJ1-2; perhaps TRBD1 as D (6 bases). This CDR3 has 14 residues. V lost 3 bases and J 4 bases, leaving 12 bases between the germline ends. The germline V gene encodes CDR1 MGHDK and CDR2 SYGVNS. The CDR3 here is CASSDLRGGYGYTF. CDR3 DNA: TGTGCCAGCAGTGATCTCCGAGGGGGCTATGGCTACACCTTC.

This clonotype was counted only a few times. The V and J genes are TRBV24-1 and TRBJ1-4, with D possibly matching TRBD1 (6 bases). V lost 3 bases and J 4 bases, leaving 11 bases between the germline ends. This CDR3 contains 15 residues. Germline-derived CDR1 and CDR2 are KGHDR and SFDVKD. CDR3 bases: TGTGCCACCAGTGATGCGACAGGTCTTAATGAAAAACTGTTTTTT. This gives the protein CATSDATGLNEKLFF.

The chain carries TRBV9 and TRBJ2-5; D call uncertain. The CDR3 is 12 residues long. Germline V gene data show CDR1 as SGDLS and CDR2 as YYNGEE. Trimming pared 3 bases from V and 7 bases from J, leaving 10 bases between. CDR3 nucleotides: TGTGCCAGCAGCGAACCCGAAGGGACCCAGTACTTC. It yields the protein CASSEPEGTQYF.

In its sample, this clonotype was seen many times. This chain joins TRBV7-9 and TRBJ1-1; no clear D gene. V dropped 3 bases and J dropped 8 bases, with 7 bases sitting between them. Germline V gene sequence: CDR1 SEHNR, CDR2 FQNEAQ (reference sequence). The CDR3 totals 11 residues. In DNA form, the CDR3 reads TGTGCCAGCAGCTTGATGGGAGAAGCTTTCTTT. Its translation: CASSLMGEAFF.

A few counts support this clonotype. The rearrangement uses TRBV7-9 and TRBJ2-2, with TRBD2 as a possible D gene (5 bases). V gave up 5 bases and J gave up 4 bases, with 17 bases separating them. This CDR3 spans 16 amino acids. Germline V gene lookup returns CDR1 SEHNR and CDR2 FQNEAQ (reference sequence). The CDR3 here is CASSPSWGEGTGELFF. CDR3 nucleotides: TGTGCCAGCAGCCCTAGCTGGGGTGAAGGCACCGGGGAGCTGTTTTTT.

The genes are TRBV2 and TRBJ1-4; possible D gene TRBD1, 6 bases. This CDR3 spans 17 amino acids. Trimming shortened V by 4 bases and J by 7 bases, and 22 bases separated the two germline ends. Germline CDR1 SNHLY, CDR2 FYNNEI. CDR3 sequence: CASSGGNLSGAREKLFF. The CDR3 DNA is TGTGCCAGCAGTGGAGGGAACCTATCGGGGGCCCGTGAAAAACTGTTTTTT.

The genes are TRBV7-2 and TRBJ2-7; the D is unclear. The CDR3 spans 14 residues. CDR1 and CDR2 (germline): SGHTA, FQGNSA. V shed 6 bases and J shed 1 base, with 13 bases lying between them. The CDR3 loop reads CASSLLIGSYEQYF. The CDR3 DNA reads as TGTGCCAGCAGTCTCTTGATAGGGTCCTACGAGCAGTACTTC.

The chain has TRBV7-2 and TRBJ1-1, with D unclear. Trimming took off 7 bases at V and 4 bases at J, with 13 bases between the two ends. The CDR3 has 13 residues. Germline CDR1 is SGHTA and CDR2 is FQGNSA. The CDR3 loop reads CASISPRGTEAFF. DNA of the CDR3: TGTGCCAGCATCTCCCCCCGGGGCACTGAAGCTTTCTTT.

The rearrangement links TRBV12-3 or TRBV12-4 to TRBJ1-1; 7 bases are a match to TRBD1. CDR3 length: 13 amino acids. V lost 5 bases and J lost 11; bases outside the gene matches: 11. CDR3 DNA: TGTGCCAGCAGTCCAGGGACAGCCCCGGGCGCTTTCTTT. It is translated as CASSPGTAPGAFF.

This clonotype was seen a single time. The chain uses TRBV2 and TRBJ1-6, with TRBD1 as a possible D gene (6 bases). The V end was cut by 6 bases, the J end by 10 bases, with 19 bases between. The germline CDR1 and CDR2 sequences are SNHLY and FYNNEI. The CDR3 sequence is 15 residues long. The CDR3 sequence: CASRVPGGAQSPLHF. In DNA, the CDR3 is TGTGCCAGCAGGGTGCCCGGGGGGGCCCAATCACCCCTCCACTTT.

Only a few counts were recorded for this clonotype. The chain links TRBV7-9 to TRBJ1-2; no clear D. CDR1 SEHNR and CDR2 FQNEAQ come from the germline V gene (reference sequence). The V end lost 5 bases, the J end lost 6 bases, and 22 bases lay between the germline ends. The CDR3 consists of 16 residues. In nucleotides, the CDR3 is TGTGCCAGCAGCGATCTATCCACAACAGTTCCCCATGGCTACACCTTC. This translates into CASSDLSTTVPHGYTF.

This clonotype occurred once. A junction end diverges from the germline sequence, so it may reflect a read error. V usage is TRBV5-1 and J usage is TRBJ1-4; weak D call: TRBD1 (5 bases). The CDR3 spans 17 residues. Germline V gene lookup returns CDR1 SGHRS and CDR2 YFSETQ. For the CDR3, the DNA is TGTGCCAGCAGCGACGGAGCGCCGCAGGGCGTTTCGGGAAAACTGTTTTTT. Translating it yields CASSDGAPQGVSGKLFF. The full variable domain, rest sourced from reference TRBV5-1 and TRBJ1-4, is KAGVTQTPRYLIKTRGQQVTLSCSPISGHRSVSWYQQTPGQGLQFLFEYFSETQRNKGNFPGRFSGRQFSNSRSEMNVSTLELGDSALYLCASSDGAPQGVSGKLFFGSGTQLSVL.